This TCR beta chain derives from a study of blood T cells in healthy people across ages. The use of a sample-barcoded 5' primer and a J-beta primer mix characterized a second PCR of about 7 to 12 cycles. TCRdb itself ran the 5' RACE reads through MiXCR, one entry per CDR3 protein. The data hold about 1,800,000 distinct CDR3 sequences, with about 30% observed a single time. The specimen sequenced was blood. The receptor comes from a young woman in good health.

CDR3 DNA sequence: TGTGCCAGCAGCCCTTCAACGGGGGGTGGAGAGACCCAGTACTTC. Its translation: CASSPSTGGGETQYF. This chain links TRBV7-2 with TRBJ2-5; 7 nucleotides line up with TRBD2. Germline V CDR1 and CDR2: SGHTA, FQGNSA. This CDR3 has 15 residues. Trimming at V came to 5 bases and at J to 4 bases, leaving 10 bases not matched to a gene.